Listed below are T cell receptor beta chains from one sample, sequenced in a study of multiple sclerosis patients with progressive multifocal leukoencephalopathy. Method: immunoSEQ multiplex PCR; TCRdb's copy keeps in-frame clones and lacks some. The sample has roughly 30,000 clones; approximately 90% are singletons. The sequenced sample was PBMCs. The receptors originated from a human donor with multiple sclerosis. Each CDR3 is given with its conserved first and last residue. D genes are given only for firm matches. Clone size appears in some rows only: once, few, many, or a class for an expanded clone.

. TRBD1 17 TRBJ1-1 TRBV4-1 TGCGCCAGCAGCCAACTTAGACAGGGTGGGAAAAGCACTGAAGCTTTCTTT CASSQLRQGGKSTEAFF
. . 11 TRBJ1-1 TRBV6-1 TGTGCCAGCCGATACGGGACTGAAGCTTTCTTT CASRYGTEAFF
. . 14 TRBJ1-1 TRBV27 TGTGCCAGCAGTTTAGACTTTCTGAACACTGAAGCTTTCTTT CASSLDFLNTEAFF
. TRBD1 13 TRBJ1-6 TRBV28 TGTGCCAGCAGAGAGGACAGGCCATCACCCCTCCACTTT CASREDRPSPLHF
. . 15 TRBJ1-1 TRBV5-1 TGCGCCAGCAGCGGGCAGGTCGGGGTGAACACTGAAGCTTTCTTT CASSGQVGVNTEAFF
few TRBD2 15 TRBJ2-7 TRBV30 TGTGCCTGTTGGGGGCGGGGGGGAAGCTCCTACGAGCAGTACTTC CACWGRGGSSYEQYF
. . 12 TRBJ2-7 TRBV19 TGTGCCAGTAGCGGCGGTCCCTACGAGCAGTACTTC CASSGGPYEQYF
. . 13 TRBJ1-2 TRBV11-2 TGTGCCAGCAGCCCCGGACCGGACTATGGCTACACCTTC CASSPGPDYGYTF
. . 14 TRBJ2-1 TRBV19 TGTGCCAGTAGTATAAGTAGCTCCTACAATGAGCAGTTCTTC CASSISSSYNEQFF
. TRBD1 14 TRBJ2-5 TRBV6-1 TGTGCCAGTAGGACAGGGGTGGGCCAAGAGACCCAGTACTTC CASRTGVGQETQYF
. . 14 TRBJ1-4 TRBV29-1 TGCAGCGTTGAGACCCCCACGGATAATGAAAAACTGTTTTTT CSVETPTDNEKLFF
. . 14 TRBJ2-1 TRBV25-1 TGTGCCAGCAGTGCAGGGACGGTCTACAATGAGCAGTTCTTC CASSAGTVYNEQFF
. TRBD1 14 TRBJ1-5 TRBV4-1 TGCGCCAGCAGCCTTAGACAGGGAACCCAGCCCCAGCATTTT CASSLRQGTQPQHF
. . 16 TRBJ2-3 TRBV25-1 TGTGCCAGCAGTGAAAACAAGCGGGCCCTCACAGATACGCAGTATTTT CASSENKRALTDTQYF
. . 17 TRBJ2-7 TRBV5-1 TGCGCCAGCAGCTTGGTTCCCCCGGGTCTCAAAGGCCTCGAGCAGTACTTC CASSLVPPGLKGLEQYF
. . 14 TRBJ2-1 TRBV7-3 TGTGCCAGCAGCATAGCGGTTTCCTACAATGAGCAGTTCTTC CASSIAVSYNEQFF
. . 14 TRBJ1-2 TRBV5-4 TGTGCCAGCAGCTTGGAAGCAGGGGAAAGGGGCTACACCTTC CASSLEAGERGYTF
. . 12 TRBJ2-7 TRBV6-1 TGTGCCAGCAGCGGCACGAGCTACGAGCAGTACTTC CASSGTSYEQYF
. . 13 TRBJ2-3 TRBV7-3 TGTGCCAGCAGCTCCTCTCCCCCAGATACGCAGTATTTT CASSSSPPDTQYF
. . 14 TRBJ2-7 TRBV18 TGTGCCAGCTCACCCAGGTTCAAGGGGGACGAGCAGTACTTC CASSPRFKGDEQYF
. TRBD1 13 TRBJ1-1 TRBV4-1 TGCGCCAGCAGCCAAGATTCGACAGGGGGTGCTTTCTTT CASSQDSTGGAFF
. . 16 TRBJ2-3 TRBV7-9 TGTGCCAGCACCTCATTCGGGGGAGAGGTCGCAGATACGCAGTATTTT CASTSFGGEVADTQYF
. . 13 TRBJ1-1 TRBV6-5 TGTGCCAGCAGTTACTCGGCAGGGACAGAAGCTTTCTTT CASSYSAGTEAFF
. . 15 TRBJ2-3 TRBV28 TGTGCCAGCAGCCCCGGGGGGCTCAAACTAGATACGCAGTATTTT CASSPGGLKLDTQYF
few . 13 TRBJ1-1 TRBV10-3 TGTGCCATCAGTGTGGGGACGAACACTGAAGCTTTCTTT CAISVGTNTEAFF
. TRBD1 21 TRBJ1-6 TRBV19 TGTGCCAGTAGTCCCGGGACAGGGTTAATCGTACAAAGCTCCTATAATTCACCCCTCCACTTT CASSPGTGLIVQSSYNSPLHF
. . 13 TRBJ2-7 TRBV11-1 TGTGCCAGCAGCGTAGCGGTCTCCTACGAGCAGTACTTC CASSVAVSYEQYF
. . 13 TRBJ1-2 TRBV5-5 TGTGCCAGCAGCTTGTCCATTAACTATGGCTACACCTTC CASSLSINYGYTF
. . 13 TRBJ1-5 TRBV7-9 TGTGCCAGCAGCTTAGGAGGGCGTCAGCCCCAGCATTTT CASSLGGRQPQHF
. . 16 TRBJ2-5 TRBV6-5 TGTGCCAGCAGTTACTTTCCAGAGGGGTCGAAAGAGACCCAGTACTTC CASSYFPEGSKETQYF
. . 15 TRBJ1-2 TRBV5-1 TGCGCCAGCAGCTTGGCCAAAGCCAAACCTAGTGGCTACACCTTC CASSLAKAKPSGYTF
. . 13 TRBJ2-7 TRBV6-5 TGTGCCAGCAGTTACTATGCTTCCTACGAGCAGTACTTC CASSYYASYEQYF
. TRBD1 15 TRBJ2-2 TRBV6-5 TGTGCCAGCAGTTCGGGACAGGGGGACACCGGGGAGCTGTTTTTT CASSSGQGDTGELFF
. . 15 TRBJ1-1 TRBV29-1 TGCAGCGTTGAAGATCTGGGTGTAATGAACACTGAAGCTTTCTTT CSVEDLGVMNTEAFF
. . 15 TRBJ1-6 TRBV4-2 TGTGCCAGCAGCCAAGGTCGGGACCCTAATTCACCCCTCCACTTT CASSQGRDPNSPLHF
. . 14 TRBJ1-1 TRBV7-9 TGTGCCAGCAGCTTAGGGGGGGTCAGCACTGAAGCTTTCTTT CASSLGGVSTEAFF
. . 16 TRBJ2-2 TRBV5-1 TGCGCCAGCAGCTTTCAGGTCAGGGGGGGAACCGGGGAGCTGTTTTTT CASSFQVRGGTGELFF
. . 19 TRBJ2-3 TRBV4-1 TGCGCCAGCAGCCAAGAGGGGGTGGGGCGCCGGAGGCCCACAGATACGCAGTATTTT CASSQEGVGRRRPTDTQYF
. . 11 TRBJ1-3 TRBV20-1 TGCAGTCCTTCCAGGGGAAACACCATATATTTT CSPSRGNTIYF
. . 14 TRBJ2-2 TRBV19 TGTGCCAGTAGTTATACAGGGCGAACCGGGGAGCTGTTTTTT CASSYTGRTGELFF
. . 19 TRBJ1-4 TRBV6-1 TGTGCCAGCAGTGAAGGGCCCCAGACACCCGTCCGGTATAATGAAAAACTGTTTTTT CASSEGPQTPVRYNEKLFF
. . 14 TRBJ1-2 TRBV5-8 TGTGCCAGCAGCTTATCGGGGGATGCCTATGGCTACACCTTC CASSLSGDAYGYTF
few TRBD1 14 TRBJ1-1 TRBV13 TGTGCCAGCAGGGCCGGGACAGGGGGCTCTGGGACTTTCTTT CASRAGTGGSGTFF
. TRBD1 15 TRBJ2-5 TRBV6-6 TGTGCCAGCAGTTATCGCTCCACAGGGGAGGAGACCCAGTACTTC CASSYRSTGEETQYF
once TRBD1 16 TRBJ1-1 TRBV5-1 TGCGCCAGCAGCTTGCGCGGGACAGAAGTGAACACTGAAGCTTTCTTT CASSLRGTEVNTEAFF
once TRBD2 14 TRBJ2-2 TRBV10-3 TGTGCCATCACCCACGGGGGGAGCACCGGGGAGCTGTTTTTT CAITHGGSTGELFF
. . 12 TRBJ2-7 TRBV11-2 TGTGCCAGCAGCTTATCGCCCTACGAGCAGTACTTC CASSLSPYEQYF
. . 14 TRBJ2-1 TRBV6-1 TGTGCCAGCAACAAGGGGGGAAGGAGCACTGAGCAGTTCTTC CASNKGGRSTEQFF
few TRBD2 16 TRBJ2-2 TRBV7-3 TGTGCCAGCAGGTTTACTAGCGGGCCTTCTGGCGGGGAGCTGTTTTTT CASRFTSGPSGGELFF
. . 15 TRBJ1-3 TRBV6-5 TGTGCCAGCCGCCGCGGGGGAAGTTCTGGAAACACCATATATTTT CASRRGGSSGNTIYF
. . 12 TRBJ1-2 TRBV23-1 TGCGCCAGCACCACCCCCGGATATGGCTACACCTTC CASTTPGYGYTF
. . 16 TRBJ1-1 TRBV7-9 TGTGCCAGCAGCTTAGGGACAGAAATTTGGGTCACTGAAGCTTTCTTT CASSLGTEIWVTEAFF
. TRBD2 16 TRBJ2-2 TRBV2 TGTGCCAGCAGTGAAGGAACTAGCGGGTCCACCGGGGAGCTGTTTTTT CASSEGTSGSTGELFF
. . 15 TRBJ1-2 TRBV18 TGTGCCAGCTCACCCGACACCCGGGTACGACATGGCTACACCTTC CASSPDTRVRHGYTF
. . 15 TRBJ1-1 TRBV29-1 TGCAGCGTTGATGAGGGGGGGCGGAGGAAAACTGAAGCTTTCTTT CSVDEGGRRKTEAFF
once . 14 TRBJ2-7 TRBV4-1 TGCGCCAGCAGCCATCTCGGGGGTGACTACGAGCAGTACTTC CASSHLGGDYEQYF
. . 13 TRBJ1-1 TRBV28 TGTGCCACCCAGTTGTGGGGGGAAACTGAAGCTTTCTTT CATQLWGETEAFF
. . 15 TRBJ1-3 TRBV19 TGTGCCAGTAGTATATGGGGCCCCTCTGGAAACACCATATATTTT CASSIWGPSGNTIYF
. . 14 TRBJ1-6 TRBV19 TGTGCCAGTAGTGGGGCAGAAGATAATTCACCCCTCCACTTT CASSGAEDNSPLHF
. TRBD2 18 TRBJ2-1 TRBV19 TGTGCCAGTAGAGGGAGGACTAGCGGGGGGGACTCCTACAATGAGCAGTTCTTC CASRGRTSGGDSYNEQFF